This TCR beta chain was sequenced for a study of blood T cell repertoires in COVID-19. The wider study: Spain, Italy and the United States supplied samples that represented acute and convalescent COVID-19.

Germline CDR1 reads MGHRA; CDR2 reads YSYEKL. CDR3 length: 15 residues. V shed 4 bases and J shed 2 bases, with 12 bases lying between them. Source study methods: Nucleated cell counts were estimated from reference gene primer amplification. Sequencing used immunoSEQ multiplex PCR; TCRdb keeps in-frame clones, though not all of them. The D gene and trimming were derived from the DNA, and the V and J assignments and clone size from that table. The sample lists approximately 270,000 clones; around 85% were seen once. The V call is TRBV4-1, the J call TRBJ2-1; D is ambiguous. What was sequenced was peripheral blood. The TCR comes from a woman in her 70s with acute or convalescent COVID-19. This chain's CDR3 is CASSPVVRTYNEQFF. The CDR3 DNA is TGCGCCAGCAGCCCCGTAGTGCGAACCTACAATGAGCAGTTCTTC.